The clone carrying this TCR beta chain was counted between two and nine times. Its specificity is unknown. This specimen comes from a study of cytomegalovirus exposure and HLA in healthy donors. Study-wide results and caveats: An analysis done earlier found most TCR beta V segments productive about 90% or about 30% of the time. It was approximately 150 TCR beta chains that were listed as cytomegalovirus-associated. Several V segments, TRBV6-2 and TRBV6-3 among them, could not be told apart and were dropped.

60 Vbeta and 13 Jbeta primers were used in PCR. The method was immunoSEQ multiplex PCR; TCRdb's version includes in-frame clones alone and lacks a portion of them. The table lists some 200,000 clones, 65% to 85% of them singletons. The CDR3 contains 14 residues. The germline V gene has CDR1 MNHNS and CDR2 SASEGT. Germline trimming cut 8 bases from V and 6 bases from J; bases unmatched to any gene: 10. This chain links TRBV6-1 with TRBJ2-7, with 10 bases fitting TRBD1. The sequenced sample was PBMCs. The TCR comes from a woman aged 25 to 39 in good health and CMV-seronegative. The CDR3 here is CASCHRTGGFEQYF. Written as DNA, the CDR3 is TGTGCCAGCTGCCACCGGACAGGGGGATTCGAGCAGTACTTC.